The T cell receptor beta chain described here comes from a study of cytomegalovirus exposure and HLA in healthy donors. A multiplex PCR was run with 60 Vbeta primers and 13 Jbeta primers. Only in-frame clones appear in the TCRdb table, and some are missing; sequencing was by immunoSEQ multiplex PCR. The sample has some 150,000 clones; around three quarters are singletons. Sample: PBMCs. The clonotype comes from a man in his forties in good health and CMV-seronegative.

The CDR3 nucleotides are TGCGCCAGCAGCTTGGGGTTGTCAGGGGGCAAGAATTCACCCCTCCACTTT. Translating gives CASSLGLSGGKNSPLHF. This sequence joins TRBV5-1 and TRBJ1-6, with TRBD1 matching 8 bases. The CDR3 has 17 residues. V lost 0 bases and J lost 7; bases outside the gene matches: 9. Germline V lookup: CDR1 SGHRS, CDR2 YFSETQ.